This is a list of T cell receptor beta chains from one sample in a study of T cell changes during pregnancy in multiple sclerosis. TCRdb keeps only in-frame clones here, not all; method: immunoSEQ multiplex PCR. This sample yields some 40,000 clones, of which approximately 88% are seen a single time; approximately 0.6% belongs to the top ten. Here the sequenced sample was CD4+ T cells from peripheral blood mononuclear cells, taken in the first trimester of pregnancy. All receptors derive from a female donor with multiple sclerosis, enrolled in a pregnancy study. Both conserved end residues are part of each CDR3. The D gene is left open where the match is weak. The listing skips clone size in some rows; elsewhere it reads once, few, many or a size class.

d_gene: TRBD2; abundance: .; v_gene: TRBV2; len: 15; j_gene: TRBJ2-3; CDR3aa: CASKPGLATLDTQYF; CDR3nt: TGTGCCAGCAAACCGGGACTAGCGACACTAGATACGCAGTATTTT
d_gene: TRBD2; abundance: .; v_gene: TRBV11-3; len: 17; j_gene: TRBJ2-1; CDR3aa: CASSPGLAGAGKNEQFF; CDR3nt: TGTGCCAGCAGCCCGGGACTAGCGGGAGCTGGGAAAAATGAGCAGTTCTTC
d_gene: .; abundance: .; v_gene: TRBV4-2; len: 16; j_gene: TRBJ1-1; CDR3aa: CASSQGQRGPGTEAFF; CDR3nt: TGTGCCAGCAGCCAAGGCCAAAGGGGCCCGGGCACTGAAGCTTTCTTT
d_gene: TRBD2; abundance: .; v_gene: TRBV7-9; len: 17; j_gene: TRBJ2-5; CDR3aa: CASSSRLADGGQETQYF; CDR3nt: TGTGCCAGCAGCTCACGACTAGCGGATGGAGGCCAAGAGACCCAGTACTTC
d_gene: .; abundance: .; v_gene: TRBV30; len: 12; j_gene: TRBJ1-1; CDR3aa: CAWSVPGNRAFF; CDR3nt: TGTGCCTGGAGTGTACCAGGGAATAGGGCTTTCTTT
d_gene: TRBD1; abundance: once; v_gene: TRBV11-2; len: 15; j_gene: TRBJ1-4; CDR3aa: CASSVQGQGYEKLFF; CDR3nt: TGTGCCAGCAGCGTCCAGGGACAGGGATATGAAAAACTGTTTTTT
d_gene: TRBD2; abundance: .; v_gene: TRBV28; len: 15; j_gene: TRBJ2-7; CDR3aa: CASSPRPLAGVGSAF; CDR3nt: TGTGCCAGCAGTCCGAGGCCGCTAGCGGGAGTCGGCTCGGCTTTC
d_gene: TRBD2; abundance: .; v_gene: TRBV7-3; len: 14; j_gene: TRBJ2-3; CDR3aa: CASSLTGGTDTQYF; CDR3nt: TGTGCCAGCAGCTTGACGGGAGGGACCGATACGCAGTATTTT
d_gene: TRBD2; abundance: .; v_gene: TRBV29-1; len: 14; j_gene: TRBJ2-7; CDR3aa: CSVEDQGGLSEQYF; CDR3nt: TGCAGCGTTGAAGATCAGGGAGGGTTAAGCGAGCAGTACTTC
d_gene: .; abundance: .; v_gene: TRBV7-7; len: 18; j_gene: TRBJ2-3; CDR3aa: CASSLRPLTGRSLDTQYF; CDR3nt: TGTGCCAGCAGCTTAAGACCCCTAACGGGGAGGTCGCTGGATACGCAGTATTTT
d_gene: TRBD2; abundance: .; v_gene: TRBV7-3; len: 16; j_gene: TRBJ2-3; CDR3aa: CASSWSGRAGGDTQYF; CDR3nt: TGTGCCAGCAGCTGGAGCGGGAGGGCTGGGGGGGATACGCAGTATTTT
d_gene: TRBD2; abundance: .; v_gene: TRBV5-1; len: 17; j_gene: TRBJ2-1; CDR3aa: CASSLVATSGRYNEQFF; CDR3nt: TGCGCCAGCAGCTTGGTTGCGACTAGCGGGAGATACAATGAGCAGTTCTTC
d_gene: .; abundance: .; v_gene: TRBV7-2; len: 14; j_gene: TRBJ2-7; CDR3aa: CASSTPGVPLEQYF; CDR3nt: TGTGCCAGCAGCACCCCCGGGGTCCCGCTCGAGCAGTACTTC
d_gene: .; abundance: .; v_gene: TRBV19; len: 13; j_gene: TRBJ1-5; CDR3aa: CASRGRENQPQHF; CDR3nt: TGTGCCAGTAGAGGGAGGGAGAATCAGCCCCAGCATTTT
d_gene: TRBD1; abundance: .; v_gene: TRBV29-1; len: 13; j_gene: TRBJ2-7; CDR3aa: CSVQRGTAGEQYF; CDR3nt: TGCAGCGTTCAAAGGGGGACAGCAGGCGAGCAGTACTTC
d_gene: .; abundance: few; v_gene: TRBV30; len: 14; j_gene: TRBJ2-5; CDR3aa: CAWSGGEGQETQYF; CDR3nt: TGTGCCTGGAGTGGAGGCGAGGGACAAGAGACCCAGTACTTC
d_gene: TRBD1; abundance: .; v_gene: TRBV5-1; len: 17; j_gene: TRBJ2-7; CDR3aa: CASSQLTGGRGSYEQYF; CDR3nt: TGCGCCAGCAGCCAATTAACAGGGGGCCGGGGCTCCTACGAGCAGTACTTC
d_gene: TRBD1; abundance: .; v_gene: TRBV7-6; len: 17; j_gene: TRBJ2-3; CDR3aa: CASSLAGGGTRTDTQYF; CDR3nt: TGTGCCAGCAGCTTAGCAGGGGGCGGCACACGCACAGATACGCAGTATTTT
d_gene: .; abundance: .; v_gene: TRBV5-5; len: 13; j_gene: TRBJ2-5; CDR3aa: CASSYAPPETQYF; CDR3nt: TGTGCCAGCAGCTATGCGCCCCCGGAGACCCAGTACTTC
d_gene: .; abundance: .; v_gene: TRBV4-3; len: 15; j_gene: TRBJ1-2; CDR3aa: CASSQAAQGLYGYTF; CDR3nt: TGCGCCAGCAGCCAAGCCGCCCAGGGTCTCTATGGCTACACCTTC
d_gene: TRBD2; abundance: .; v_gene: TRBV14; len: 17; j_gene: TRBJ2-7; CDR3aa: CASSHSGLADTTYEQYF; CDR3nt: TGTGCCAGCAGCCACTCGGGACTAGCGGATACGACCTACGAGCAGTACTTC
d_gene: TRBD2; abundance: once; v_gene: TRBV2; len: 14; j_gene: TRBJ2-1; CDR3aa: CAIRGGPPYNEQFF; CDR3nt: TGTGCCATCCGGGGGGGTCCGCCCTACAATGAGCAGTTCTTC
d_gene: TRBD2; abundance: .; v_gene: TRBV28; len: 18; j_gene: TRBJ2-1; CDR3aa: CASSLAPILAGAYNEQFF; CDR3nt: TGTGCCAGCAGTTTAGCCCCGATACTAGCGGGAGCCTACAATGAGCAGTTCTTC
d_gene: .; abundance: .; v_gene: TRBV2; len: 10; j_gene: TRBJ2-7; CDR3aa: CASSTGEQYF; CDR3nt: TGTGCCAGCAGTACAGGCGAGCAGTACTTC
d_gene: .; abundance: .; v_gene: TRBV28; len: 13; j_gene: TRBJ1-5; CDR3aa: CASRGSSNQPQHF; CDR3nt: TGTGCCAGCCGGGGGTCAAGCAATCAGCCCCAGCATTTT
d_gene: .; abundance: .; v_gene: TRBV9; len: 15; j_gene: TRBJ2-1; CDR3aa: CASSVGGMSGNEQFF; CDR3nt: TGTGCCAGCAGCGTAGGAGGGATGTCGGGCAATGAGCAGTTCTTC
d_gene: .; abundance: .; v_gene: TRBV28; len: 14; j_gene: TRBJ2-3; CDR3aa: CASSPGDILYTQYF; CDR3nt: TGTGCCAGCAGTCCCGGGGACATTCTATATACGCAGTATTTT
d_gene: .; abundance: .; v_gene: TRBV2; len: 10; j_gene: TRBJ1-2; CDR3aa: CASSETALTF; CDR3nt: TGTGCCAGCAGTGAGACAGCCCTCACCTTC
d_gene: TRBD1; abundance: .; v_gene: TRBV28; len: 14; j_gene: TRBJ1-5; CDR3aa: CASRRDSSNQPQHF; CDR3nt: TGTGCCAGCAGACGGGACAGTAGCAATCAGCCCCAGCATTTT
d_gene: TRBD1; abundance: .; v_gene: TRBV27; len: 18; j_gene: TRBJ1-2; CDR3aa: CASRPRGTAFLPRYGYTF; CDR3nt: TGTGCCAGCAGGCCGAGGGGGACAGCCTTCCTACCAAGATATGGCTACACCTTC
d_gene: TRBD1; abundance: once; v_gene: TRBV29-1; len: 14; j_gene: TRBJ1-5; CDR3aa: CSATTGGSKMPQHF; CDR3nt: TGCAGCGCAACGACAGGGGGCTCCAAGATGCCCCAGCATTTT
d_gene: TRBD1; abundance: .; v_gene: TRBV25-1; len: 15; j_gene: TRBJ1-3; CDR3aa: CASSAAGTGENTIYF; CDR3nt: TGTGCCAGCAGTGCGGCCGGGACAGGTGAAAACACCATATATTTT
d_gene: .; abundance: .; v_gene: TRBV27; len: 15; j_gene: TRBJ2-7; CDR3aa: CASSFEGGISYEQYF; CDR3nt: TGTGCCAGCAGTTTTGAGGGCGGAATTTCCTACGAGCAGTACTTC
d_gene: TRBD2; abundance: .; v_gene: TRBV28; len: 14; j_gene: TRBJ2-7; CDR3aa: CASSLPGGYNEQYF; CDR3nt: TGTGCCAGCAGTCTACCCGGGGGGTACAACGAGCAGTACTTC
d_gene: TRBD1; abundance: .; v_gene: TRBV7-9; len: 13; j_gene: TRBJ1-1; CDR3aa: CASSPGTGAEAFF; CDR3nt: TGTGCCAGCAGTCCCGGGACAGGGGCTGAAGCTTTCTTT
d_gene: .; abundance: once; v_gene: TRBV30; len: 13; j_gene: TRBJ1-5; CDR3aa: CAWTIASNQPQHF; CDR3nt: TGTGCCTGGACTATAGCTAGCAATCAGCCCCAGCATTTT
d_gene: .; abundance: .; v_gene: TRBV7-2; len: 14; j_gene: TRBJ1-2; CDR3aa: CASSLDGAGYGYTF; CDR3nt: TGTGCCAGCAGCTTAGATGGGGCAGGGTATGGCTACACCTTC
d_gene: TRBD1; abundance: .; v_gene: TRBV30; len: 14; j_gene: TRBJ2-2; CDR3aa: CAWSGNRGIGELFF; CDR3nt: TGTGCCTGGAGTGGCAACAGGGGAATCGGGGAGCTGTTTTTT
d_gene: .; abundance: .; v_gene: TRBV28; len: 16; j_gene: TRBJ2-3; CDR3aa: CASSPSRRGGPDTQYF; CDR3nt: TGTGCCAGCAGTCCTTCGCGGAGGGGCGGTCCAGATACGCAGTATTTT
d_gene: .; abundance: .; v_gene: TRBV7-2; len: 13; j_gene: TRBJ1-3; CDR3aa: CASTNPPGNTIYF; CDR3nt: TGTGCCAGCACCAATCCCCCCGGAAACACCATATATTTT
d_gene: .; abundance: .; v_gene: TRBV7-2; len: 15; j_gene: TRBJ2-7; CDR3aa: CASSSGSLRAYEQYF; CDR3nt: TGTGCCAGCAGCTCGGGCTCCCTCAGGGCCTACGAGCAGTACTTC
d_gene: TRBD1; abundance: once; v_gene: TRBV27; len: 14; j_gene: TRBJ2-7; CDR3aa: CASGRQGVSYEQYF; CDR3nt: TGTGCCAGCGGCCGACAGGGGGTATCCTACGAGCAGTACTTC